This T cell receptor (beta chain) is drawn from a study of cytomegalovirus exposure and HLA in healthy donors. Sequencing was performed with immunoSEQ multiplex PCR; in TCRdb, only in-frame clones are kept and a portion is missing. Of some 210,000 clones listed, around 87% are singletons. V lost 3 bases and J lost 1; bases outside the gene matches: 4. Germline-derived CDR1 and CDR2 are SGHDT and YYEEEE. This CDR3 has 14 residues. The chain joins TRBV5-6 to TRBJ2-7, with TRBD1 identical over 7 bases. The clonotype was recovered from a woman aged 18-35 years in good health and CMV-seropositive. Specimen: PBMCs. The CDR3, as DNA: TGTGCCAGCAGCTCGACAGGGAATTCCTACGAGCAGTACTTC. Translated, it gives CASSSTGNSYEQYF.